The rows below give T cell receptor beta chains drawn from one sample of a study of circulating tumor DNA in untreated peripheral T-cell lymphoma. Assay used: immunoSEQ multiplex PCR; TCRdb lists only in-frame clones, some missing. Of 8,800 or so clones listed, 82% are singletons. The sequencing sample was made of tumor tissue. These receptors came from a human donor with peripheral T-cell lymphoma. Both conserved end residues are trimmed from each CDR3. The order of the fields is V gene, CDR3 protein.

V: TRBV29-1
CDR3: SVEDRRLYEQY

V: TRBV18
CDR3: ASSPRNSGGASTDTQY

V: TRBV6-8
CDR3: ASSYTGTFYGYT

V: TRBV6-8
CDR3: ASSYVGDPNEQY

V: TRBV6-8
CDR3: ASLDTGNYGYT

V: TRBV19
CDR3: ASSISGRASRSEKLF

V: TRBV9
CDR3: ASSVGGMYSPLH

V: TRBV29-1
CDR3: SVSWGLPTDTQY

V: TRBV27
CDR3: ASSPFQDEKLF

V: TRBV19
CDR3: ASRVQGSTDTQY

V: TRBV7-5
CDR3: ASSSTPLRGQNIQY

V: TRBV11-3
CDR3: ASSFLTSSYEQY

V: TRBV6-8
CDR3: ASSYSSGPRKKLF

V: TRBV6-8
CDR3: ASSFPTAPGDSNGYT

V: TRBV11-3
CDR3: ASSSPLGGRRETQY

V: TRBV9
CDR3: ASSGGWNTEAF

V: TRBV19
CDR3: ASSIAGGNTEVF

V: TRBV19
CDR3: ASSIIRGYTEAF

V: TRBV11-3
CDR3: ASSPPGGRNEQF

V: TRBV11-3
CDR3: ASSLSEVPNTEAF

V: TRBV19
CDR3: ASSRTRGYPEAF

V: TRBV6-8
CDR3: ASSYKTGGRDEQY

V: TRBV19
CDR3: ASRPGQHNEQF

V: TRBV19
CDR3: ASSRGTGNYNEQF

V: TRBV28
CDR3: VSSPMMRGSMRYT

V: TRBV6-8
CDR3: ASSYTYSAEAF

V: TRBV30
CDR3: AWALGQGYEQY

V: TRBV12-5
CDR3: ASGLVLQPSISYEQY

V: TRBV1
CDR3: ASSQEGPYNEQF

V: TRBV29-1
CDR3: SVEKSSYEQY

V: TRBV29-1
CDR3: SVGQGTHEQY

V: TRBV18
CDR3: ASSPPGVNRGTEAF

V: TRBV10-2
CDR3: ASRGGANTGELF

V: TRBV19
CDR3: ASSIRIPNTEAF

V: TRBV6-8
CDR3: ASSGGGGSLFVGYT

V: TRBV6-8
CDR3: ASSHYTGELF

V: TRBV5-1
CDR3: ASSPLSGTGGGQPQH

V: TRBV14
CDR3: ASSQDPFRPGQQY

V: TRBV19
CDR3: ASSIGGAETQY

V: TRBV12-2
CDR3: ASTSLQGHWEVAF

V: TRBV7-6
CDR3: ASSLGGTGNTEAF

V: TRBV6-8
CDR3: AIQVYSGNTIY

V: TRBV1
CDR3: ASSQDPTVTIEAF

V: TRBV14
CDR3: ASSQDYNERTQY

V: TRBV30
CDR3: AWSREWTDTQY

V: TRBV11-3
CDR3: TSSPGQAIYGYT

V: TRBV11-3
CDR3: ASSLGLRGRDTGELF

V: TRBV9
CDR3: ASSAGGGNPHEQY

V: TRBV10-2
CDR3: ASSSGLAGANTQY